This T cell receptor (beta chain) was retrieved from a study of OX40 agonist ivuxolimab in advanced cancers. Overall study results and limits: On average, CD8+ T cells had more expanded clones than CD4+. At doses 0.1 to 3.0 mg/kg, CD4+ and CD8+ clones expanded.

Concerning this clone itself: The antigen is undetermined.

V lost 0 bases and J 2 bases, leaving 6 bases between the germline ends. This CDR3 spans 14 amino acids. Germline values: CDR1 SGHNT, CDR2 YYREEE (reference sequence). Peripheral blood came from all dose cohorts at three timepoints. Sequencing used immunoSEQ multiplex PCR; TCRdb keeps in-frame clones, though not all of them. Of 40,000 to 50,000 clones in the sample, about 90% are singletons; the top ten hold approximately 0.5%. The TCR originated in an adult with an advanced solid tumor such as melanoma, head and neck, liver or kidney cancer. Sequencing was performed on CD4+ or CD8+ T cells sorted from blood, taken in a trial of the OX40 agonist ivuxolimab. The chain carries TRBV5-4 and TRBJ1-3; D call uncertain. The CDR3 sequence is CASSLGRAGNTIYF. DNA of the CDR3: TGTGCCAGCAGCTTGGGAAGGGCTGGAAACACCATATATTTT. Based on the CDR3 plus reference TRBV5-4 and TRBJ1-3, the full variable domain is ETGVTQSPTHLIKTRGQQVTLRCSSQSGHNTVSWYQQALGQGPQFIFQYYREEENGRGNFPPRFSGLQFPNYSSELNVNALELDDSALYLCASSLGRAGNTIYFGEGSWLTVV.